Listed below are T cell receptor beta chains from one sample, sequenced in a study of identical twins. Each CDR3 protein gets one entry after TCRdb re-called the 5' RACE reads with MiXCR. The sample holds around 680,000 distinct CDR3 sequences, around 8.3% seen once. This sample also belongs to another study, concerning yellow fever vaccine responses in identical twins.

Sequencing was done on a sample of PBMCs. These receptors came from a woman aged 18-35 years in good health. The CDR3 runs from the conserved cysteine through the conserved F or W. A D gene is named only where the DNA matches it firmly. The size field is filled for only some rows; it gives once, few, many or a size class.

v_gene	d_gene	abundance	j_gene	CDR3nt	CDR3aa
TRBV15	.	.	TRBJ2-1	TGTGCCACCAGCAGAGATGGAGGGGAGCAGTTCTTC	CATSRDGGEQFF
TRBV6-2/TRBV6-3	TRBD2	few	TRBJ2-1	TGTGCCAGCAGTTACTACCGACTAGCGGGAGGTCTCAGCTCCTACAATGAGCAGTTCTTC	CASSYYRLAGGLSSYNEQFF
TRBV18	.	few	TRBJ2-5	TGTGCCAGCTCACCACTCCCCGCGACAAATATCCAAGAGACCCAGTACTTC	CASSPLPATNIQETQYF
TRBV5-1	.	many	TRBJ2-2	TGCGCCAGCAGCTCGGGACAGAACACCGGGGAGCTGTTTTTT	CASSSGQNTGELFF
TRBV9	.	few	TRBJ1-1	TGTGCCAGCAGCGTAGAGTCGGTTACTGAAGCTTTCTTT	CASSVESVTEAFF
TRBV9	TRBD1	.	TRBJ2-7	TGTGCCAGCAGCGTTACGGGGACAGGGGAGAGGAGCGAGCAGTACTTC	CASSVTGTGERSEQYF
TRBV12-3/TRBV12-4	.	many	TRBJ1-5	TGTGCCAGCAGTATGGGGGGCTCCAATCAGCCCCAGCATTTT	CASSMGGSNQPQHF
TRBV11-2	.	few	TRBJ2-1	TGTGCCAGCAGCTTATTCTCGGGGATTGACAATGAGCAGTTCTTC	CASSLFSGIDNEQFF
TRBV12-3/TRBV12-4	.	.	TRBJ2-7	TGTACCTTCAGTTTAACCGGTTGGGGTAGGGAGAACTACGAGCAGTACTTC	CTFSLTGWGRENYEQYF
TRBV4-1	TRBD2	few	TRBJ2-3	TGCGCCAGCAGCCAAGGATTTGGCGGGGGGGCCACAGATACGCAGTATTTT	CASSQGFGGGATDTQYF
TRBV7-2	.	many	TRBJ2-1	TGTGCCAGCAGACAGGCTTCCTACAATGAGCAGTTCTTC	CASRQASYNEQFF
TRBV12-3/TRBV12-4	.	many	TRBJ2-3	TGTGCCAGCAGCGGCCTCTCCTCTAGGGGAGATACGCAGTATTTT	CASSGLSSRGDTQYF